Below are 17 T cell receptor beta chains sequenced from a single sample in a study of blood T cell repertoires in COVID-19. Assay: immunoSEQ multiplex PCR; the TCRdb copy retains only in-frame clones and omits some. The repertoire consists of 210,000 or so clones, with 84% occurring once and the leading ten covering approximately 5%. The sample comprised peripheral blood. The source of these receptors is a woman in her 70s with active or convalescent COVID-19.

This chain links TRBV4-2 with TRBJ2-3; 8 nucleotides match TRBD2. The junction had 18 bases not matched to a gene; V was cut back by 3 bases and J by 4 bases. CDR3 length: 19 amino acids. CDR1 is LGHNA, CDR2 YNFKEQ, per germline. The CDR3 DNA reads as TGTGCCAGCAGCCAGGACCCGGGAGGGGGACTAGGTGTTGCAGATACGCAGTATTTT. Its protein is CASSQDPGGGLGVADTQYF.

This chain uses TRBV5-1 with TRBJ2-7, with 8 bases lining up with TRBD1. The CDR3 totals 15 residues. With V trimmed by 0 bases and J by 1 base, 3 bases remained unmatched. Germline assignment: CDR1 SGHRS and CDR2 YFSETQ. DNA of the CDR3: TGCGCCAGCAGCTTGGGGGACAGGATTTCCTACGAGCAGTACTTC. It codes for CASSLGDRISYEQYF.

The CDR3 protein is CASGLNTEAFF. The DNA for the CDR3 is TGTGCCAGCGGCTTGAACACTGAAGCTTTCTTT. This rearrangement joins TRBV6-5 to TRBJ1-1; D unresolved. CDR3 length: 11 amino acids. Trimming took off 8 bases at V and 0 bases at J, with 4 bases between the two ends. The germline V gene has CDR1 MNHEY and CDR2 SVGAGI.

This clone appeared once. The CDR3, as DNA: TGTGCCAGCAGCGTAGGCGGGAGCGCAGATACGCAGTATTTT. Encoded protein: CASSVGGSADTQYF. The chain recombines TRBV9 with TRBJ2-3; TRBD2 agrees at 7 bases. Germline V gene data show CDR1 as SGDLS and CDR2 as YYNGEE. The CDR3 has 14 residues. V lost 0 bases, J lost 4 bases, and 2 bases stayed unmatched.

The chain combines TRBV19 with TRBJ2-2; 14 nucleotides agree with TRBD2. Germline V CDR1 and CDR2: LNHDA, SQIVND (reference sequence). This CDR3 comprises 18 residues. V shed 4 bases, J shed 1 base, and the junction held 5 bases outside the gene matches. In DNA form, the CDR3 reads TGTGCCAGTAGTACGGGACTAGCGGGAGCCCTGAACACCGGGGAGCTGTTTTTT. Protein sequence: CASSTGLAGALNTGELFF.

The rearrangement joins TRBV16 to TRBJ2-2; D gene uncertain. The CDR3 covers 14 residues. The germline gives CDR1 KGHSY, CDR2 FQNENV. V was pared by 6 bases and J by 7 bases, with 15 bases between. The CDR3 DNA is TGTGCCAGCAGACCCAATTGGCAGGACGGGGAGCTGTTTTTT. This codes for CASRPNWQDGELFF.

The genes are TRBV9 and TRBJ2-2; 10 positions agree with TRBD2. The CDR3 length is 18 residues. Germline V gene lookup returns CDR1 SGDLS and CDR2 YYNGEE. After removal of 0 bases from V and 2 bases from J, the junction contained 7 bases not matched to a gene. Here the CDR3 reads CASSVEALAGLNTGELFF. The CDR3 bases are TGTGCCAGCAGCGTAGAGGCACTAGCGGGGCTTAACACCGGGGAGCTGTTTTTT.

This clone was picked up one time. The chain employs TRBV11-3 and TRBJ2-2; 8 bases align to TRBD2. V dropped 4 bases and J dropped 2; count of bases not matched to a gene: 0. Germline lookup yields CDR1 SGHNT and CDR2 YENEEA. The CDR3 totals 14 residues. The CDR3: CASSWTSNTGELFF. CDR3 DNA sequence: TGTGCCAGCAGCTGGACTAGCAACACCGGGGAGCTGTTTTTT.

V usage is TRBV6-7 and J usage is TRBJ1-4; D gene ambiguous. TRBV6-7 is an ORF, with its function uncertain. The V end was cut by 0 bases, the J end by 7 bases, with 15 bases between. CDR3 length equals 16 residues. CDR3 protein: CASSYSNPTVGEKLFF. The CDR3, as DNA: TGTGCCAGCAGTTACTCGAATCCCACGGTCGGTGAAAAACTGTTTTTT.

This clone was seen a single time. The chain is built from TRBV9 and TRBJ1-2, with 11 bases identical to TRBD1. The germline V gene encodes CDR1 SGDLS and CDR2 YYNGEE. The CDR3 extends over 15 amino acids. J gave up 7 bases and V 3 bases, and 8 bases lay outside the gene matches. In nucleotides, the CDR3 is TGTGCCAGCAGCGCAACTCCGGGACAGGGGGGTGGCTACACCTTC. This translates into CASSATPGQGGGYTF.

The CDR3 DNA follows: TGTGCCAGCAGTCACCAGGGATATGGGGGGACGAAAGAGACCCAGTACTTC. This gives the protein CASSHQGYGGTKETQYF. The chain uses TRBV27 and TRBJ2-5; D is perhaps TRBD2 (6 bases). V was clipped by 5 bases and J by 3 bases, with 22 bases between them. The CDR3 runs to 17 residues. Germline lookup yields CDR1 MNHEY and CDR2 SMNVEV (reference sequence).

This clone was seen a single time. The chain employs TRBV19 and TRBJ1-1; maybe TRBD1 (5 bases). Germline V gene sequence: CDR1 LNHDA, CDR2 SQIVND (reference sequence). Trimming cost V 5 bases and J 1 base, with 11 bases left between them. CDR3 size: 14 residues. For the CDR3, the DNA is TGTGCCAGTAGTTCCGGCGGGACGAACACTGAAGCTTTCTTT. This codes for CASSSGGTNTEAFF.

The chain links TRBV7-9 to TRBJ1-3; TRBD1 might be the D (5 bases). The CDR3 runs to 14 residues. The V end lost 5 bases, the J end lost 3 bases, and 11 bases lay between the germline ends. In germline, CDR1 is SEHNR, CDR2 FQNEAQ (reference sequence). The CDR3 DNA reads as TGTGCCAGCAGCCGTGGGACTGGTGGAAACACCATATATTTT. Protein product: CASSRGTGGNTIYF.

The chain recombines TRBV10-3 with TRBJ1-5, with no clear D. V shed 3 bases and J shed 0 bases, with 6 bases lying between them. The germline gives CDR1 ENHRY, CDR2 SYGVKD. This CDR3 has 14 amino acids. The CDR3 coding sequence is TGTGCCATCAGTGATACAGATAGCAATCAGCCCCAGCATTTT. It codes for CAISDTDSNQPQHF.

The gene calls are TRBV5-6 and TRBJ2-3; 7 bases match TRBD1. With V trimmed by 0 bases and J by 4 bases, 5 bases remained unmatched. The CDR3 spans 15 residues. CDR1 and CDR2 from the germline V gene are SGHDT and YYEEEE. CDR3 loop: CASSLGPGGADTQYF. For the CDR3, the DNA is TGTGCCAGCAGCTTGGGGCCAGGGGGAGCAGATACGCAGTATTTT.

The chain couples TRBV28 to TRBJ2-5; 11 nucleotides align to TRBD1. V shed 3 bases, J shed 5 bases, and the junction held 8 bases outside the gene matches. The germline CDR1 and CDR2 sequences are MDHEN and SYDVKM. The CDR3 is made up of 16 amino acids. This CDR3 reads CASSFEGQGVTETQYF. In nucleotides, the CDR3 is TGTGCCAGCAGTTTTGAGGGACAGGGGGTCACGGAGACCCAGTACTTC.

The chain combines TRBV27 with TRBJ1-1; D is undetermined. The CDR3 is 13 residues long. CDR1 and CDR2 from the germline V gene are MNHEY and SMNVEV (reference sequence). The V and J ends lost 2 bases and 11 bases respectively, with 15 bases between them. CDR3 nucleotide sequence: TGTGCCAGCAGTTTAGGAGGGCCCGAAAGGGCTTTCTTT. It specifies CASSLGGPERAFF.